This T cell receptor beta chain came from a study of T cell changes during pregnancy in multiple sclerosis. The data were produced by immunoSEQ multiplex PCR, yet TCRdb's version contains in-frame clones alone and is incomplete. Among 65,000 to 90,000 clones listed, 85% to 95% were seen once. Germline V gene sequence: CDR1 SGHVS, CDR2 FQNEAQ. V shed 5 bases and J shed 0 bases, with 14 bases lying between them. This CDR3 region has 15 residues. The chain uses TRBV7-8 and TRBJ2-7, with a tentative D call TRBD1 (6 bases). This receptor was taken from a female donor in good health, enrolled as a control in a pregnancy study. The material was peripheral blood, obtained in the third trimester of pregnancy. The CDR3 DNA reads as TGTGCCAGCAGCCCTTACAGGGCGGGCTCCTACGAGCAGTACTTC. Protein product: CASSPYRAGSYEQYF.